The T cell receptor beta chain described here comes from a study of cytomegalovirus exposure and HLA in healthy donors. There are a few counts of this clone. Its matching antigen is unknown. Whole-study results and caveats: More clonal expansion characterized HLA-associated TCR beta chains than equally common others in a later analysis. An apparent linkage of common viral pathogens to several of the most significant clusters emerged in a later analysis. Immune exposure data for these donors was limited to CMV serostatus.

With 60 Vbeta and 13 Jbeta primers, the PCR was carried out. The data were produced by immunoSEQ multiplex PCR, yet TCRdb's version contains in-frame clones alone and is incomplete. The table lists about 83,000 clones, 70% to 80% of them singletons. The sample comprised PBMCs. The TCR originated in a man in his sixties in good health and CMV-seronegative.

The CDR3 protein is CASSLNSGSSEQFF. The CDR3 nucleotides read TGTGCCAGCAGCTTAAATAGCGGGAGTAGCGAGCAGTTCTTC. This chain uses TRBV7-7 with TRBJ2-1; 9 nucleotides align to TRBD2. CDR3 length: 14 residues. With 2 bases clipped from V and 10 bases from J, the junction kept 6 bases outside the gene matches. Per the germline V gene, CDR1 is SSHAT and CDR2 is FNYEAQ (reference sequence).